This T cell receptor (beta chain) originates from a study of blood T cell repertoires in COVID-19. Study context: There were acute and convalescent COVID-19 samples, and they came from the United States, Italy and Spain. Sample material is recorded as cDNA or gDNA derived from T cells, B-cell-depleted T cells, or PBMCs.

Data came from immunoSEQ multiplex PCR; TCRdb stores just in-frame clones and leaves some out. The sample contains about 200,000 clones, 94% of which appear only once. Between the trimmed V and J ends, which lost 7 bases and 12 bases, there was a span of 10 bases. The length of the CDR3 is 9 residues. Germline lookup yields CDR1 WSHSY and CDR2 SAAADI. The clonotype was recovered from a man aged 25 to 40 with COVID-19, enrolled during active disease. Input material: peripheral blood. This chain links TRBV10-2 with TRBJ2-7; unclear D gene. CDR3 sequence reads: CASNIPPYF. Here the CDR3 DNA reads TGCGCCAGCAATATCCCCCCGTACTTC.